This T cell receptor beta chain came from a study of cytomegalovirus exposure and HLA in healthy donors. The study ran its PCR with 60 Vbeta and 13 Jbeta primers. The data were produced by immunoSEQ multiplex PCR, yet TCRdb's version contains in-frame clones alone and is incomplete. The sample holds 150,000 to 200,000 clones, 70% to 80% seen once. This receptor was identified in a man in his sixties in good health and CMV-seronegative. The sequencing input was PBMCs.

CDR3 DNA: TGCGCCAGCAGCTTGGGAAATGAGGATCAGCCCCAGCATTTT. It encodes CASSLGNEDQPQHF. The J gene is TRBJ1-5, the V gene TRBV5-1; no definite D call. Trimming took off 0 bases at V and 5 bases at J, with 9 bases between the two ends. This CDR3 contains 14 residues. The V gene's germline CDR1 is SGHRS and CDR2 YFSETQ.